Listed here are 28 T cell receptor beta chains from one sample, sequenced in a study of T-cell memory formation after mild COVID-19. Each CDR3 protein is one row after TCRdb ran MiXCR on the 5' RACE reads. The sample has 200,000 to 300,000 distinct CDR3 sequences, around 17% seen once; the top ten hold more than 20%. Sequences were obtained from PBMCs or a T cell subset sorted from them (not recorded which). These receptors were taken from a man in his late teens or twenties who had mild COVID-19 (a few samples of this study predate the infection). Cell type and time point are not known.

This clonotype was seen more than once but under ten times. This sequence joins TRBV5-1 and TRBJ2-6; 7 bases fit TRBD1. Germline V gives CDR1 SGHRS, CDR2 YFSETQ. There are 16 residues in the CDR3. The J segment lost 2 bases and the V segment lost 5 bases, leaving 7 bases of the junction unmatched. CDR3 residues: CASRSTGLPGANVLTF. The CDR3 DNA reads TGCGCCAGCAGGTCGACAGGGCTCCCTGGGGCCAACGTCCTGACTTTC.

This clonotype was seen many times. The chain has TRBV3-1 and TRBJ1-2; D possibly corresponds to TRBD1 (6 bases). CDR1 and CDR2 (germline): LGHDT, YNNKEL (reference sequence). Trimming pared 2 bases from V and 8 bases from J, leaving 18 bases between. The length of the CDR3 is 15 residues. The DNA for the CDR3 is TGTGCCAGCAGCCAAACAGGGACCAGTCCGGGAGGCTACACCTTC. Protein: CASSQTGTSPGGYTF.

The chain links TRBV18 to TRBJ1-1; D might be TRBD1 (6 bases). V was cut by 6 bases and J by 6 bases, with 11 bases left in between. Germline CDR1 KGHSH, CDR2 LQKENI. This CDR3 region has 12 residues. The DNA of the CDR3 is TGTGCCAGCTCTCGTGGGGGCCCTGAAGCTTTCTTT. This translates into CASSRGGPEAFF. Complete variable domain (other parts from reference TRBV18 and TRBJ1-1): NAGVMQNPRHLVRRRGQEARLRCSPMKGHSHVYWYRQLPEEGLKFMVYLQKENIIDESGMPKERFSAEFPKEGPSILRIQQVVRGDSAAYFCASSRGGPEAFFGQGTRLTVV.

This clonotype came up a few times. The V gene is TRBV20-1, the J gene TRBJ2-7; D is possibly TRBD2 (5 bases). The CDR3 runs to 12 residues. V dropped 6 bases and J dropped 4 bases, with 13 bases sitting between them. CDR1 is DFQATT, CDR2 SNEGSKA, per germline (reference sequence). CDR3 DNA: TGCAGTGCCGAGGGTTCCGGGTACGAGCAGTACGTC. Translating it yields CSAEGSGYEQYV.

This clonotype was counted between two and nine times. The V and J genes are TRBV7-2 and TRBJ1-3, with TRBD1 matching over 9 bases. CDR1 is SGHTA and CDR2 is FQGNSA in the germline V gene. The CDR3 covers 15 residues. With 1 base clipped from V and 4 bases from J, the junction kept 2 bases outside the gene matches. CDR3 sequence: CASSLGTGVGNTIYF. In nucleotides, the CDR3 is TGTGCCAGCAGCTTAGGGACAGGGGTCGGAAACACCATATATTTT.

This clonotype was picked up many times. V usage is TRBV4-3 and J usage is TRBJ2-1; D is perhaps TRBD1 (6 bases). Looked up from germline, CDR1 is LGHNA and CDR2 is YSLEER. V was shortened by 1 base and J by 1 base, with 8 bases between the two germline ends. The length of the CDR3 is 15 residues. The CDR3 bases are TGCGCCAGCAGCCAAGGGACAGCTTCCTACAATGAGCAGTTCTTC. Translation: CASSQGTASYNEQFF.

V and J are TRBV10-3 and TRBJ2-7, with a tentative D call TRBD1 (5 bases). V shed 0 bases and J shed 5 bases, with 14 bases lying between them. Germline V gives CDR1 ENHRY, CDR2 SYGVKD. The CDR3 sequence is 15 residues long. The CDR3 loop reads CAISESLGRTHEQYF. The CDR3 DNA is TGTGCCATCAGTGAGTCACTGGGGCGCACTCACGAGCAGTACTTC.

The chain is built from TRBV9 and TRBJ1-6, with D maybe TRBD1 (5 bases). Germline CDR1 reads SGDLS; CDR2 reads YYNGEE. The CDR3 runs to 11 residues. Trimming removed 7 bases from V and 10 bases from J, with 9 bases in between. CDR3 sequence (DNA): TGTGCCAGCGGAGACAGATCACCCCTCCACTTT. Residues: CASGDRSPLHF. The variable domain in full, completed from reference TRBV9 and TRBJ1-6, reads DSGVTQTPKHLITATGQRVTLRCSPRSGDLSVYWYQQSLDQGLQFLIQYYNGEERAKGNILERFSAQQFPDLHSELNLSSLELGDSALYFCASGDRSPLHFGNGTRLTVT.

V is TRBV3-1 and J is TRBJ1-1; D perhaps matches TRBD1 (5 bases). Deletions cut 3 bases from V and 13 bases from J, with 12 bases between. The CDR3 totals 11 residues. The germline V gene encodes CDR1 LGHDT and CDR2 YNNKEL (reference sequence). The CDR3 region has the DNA TGTGCCAGCAGCCACCAGGGTTTTGGTTTCTTT. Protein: CASSHQGFGFF.

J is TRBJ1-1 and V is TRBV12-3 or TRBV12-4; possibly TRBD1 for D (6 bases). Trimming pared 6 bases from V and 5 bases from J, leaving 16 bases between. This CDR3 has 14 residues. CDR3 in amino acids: CASRDGGAWTEAFF. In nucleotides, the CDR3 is TGTGCCAGCAGAGATGGGGGGGCTTGGACTGAAGCTTTCTTT.

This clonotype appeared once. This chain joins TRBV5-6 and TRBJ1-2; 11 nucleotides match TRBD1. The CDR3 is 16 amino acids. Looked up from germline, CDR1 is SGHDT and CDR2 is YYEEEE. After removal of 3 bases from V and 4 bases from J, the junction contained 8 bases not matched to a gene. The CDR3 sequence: CASSSLDRGHLYGYTF. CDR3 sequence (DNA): TGTGCCAGCAGCTCCCTGGACAGGGGGCATCTCTATGGCTACACCTTC. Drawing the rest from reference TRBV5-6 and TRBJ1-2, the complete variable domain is DAGVTQSPTHLIKTRGQQVTLRCSPKSGHDTVSWYQQALGQGPQFIFQYYEEEERQRGNFPDRFSGHQFPNYSSELNVNALLLGDSALYLCASSSLDRGHLYGYTFGSGTRLTVV.

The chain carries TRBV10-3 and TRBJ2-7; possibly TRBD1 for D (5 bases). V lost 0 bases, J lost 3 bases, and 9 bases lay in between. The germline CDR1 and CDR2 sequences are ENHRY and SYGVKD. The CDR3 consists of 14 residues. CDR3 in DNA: TGTGCCATCAGTGAGTCTGGGCAGGGCTACGAGCAGTACTTC. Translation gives CAISESGQGYEQYF.

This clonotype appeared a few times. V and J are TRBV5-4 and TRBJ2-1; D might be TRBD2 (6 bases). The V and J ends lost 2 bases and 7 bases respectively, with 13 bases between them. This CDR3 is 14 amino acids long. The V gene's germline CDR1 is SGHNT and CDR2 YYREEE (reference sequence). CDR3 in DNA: TGTGCCAGCAGCTTCGGCGGGGCCGAGAATGAGCAGTTCTTC. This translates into CASSFGGAENEQFF.

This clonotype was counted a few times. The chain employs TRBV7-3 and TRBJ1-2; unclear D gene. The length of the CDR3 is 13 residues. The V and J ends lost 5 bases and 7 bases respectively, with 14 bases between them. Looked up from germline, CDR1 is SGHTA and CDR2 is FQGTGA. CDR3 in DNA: TGTGCCAGCAGCAGGACGGCCTCCGGTGGCTACACCTTC. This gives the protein CASSRTASGGYTF.

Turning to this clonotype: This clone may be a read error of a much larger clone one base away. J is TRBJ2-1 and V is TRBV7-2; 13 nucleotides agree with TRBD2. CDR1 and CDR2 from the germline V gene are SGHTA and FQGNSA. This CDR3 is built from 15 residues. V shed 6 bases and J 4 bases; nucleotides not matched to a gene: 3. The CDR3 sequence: CASRQTSGGYNEQFF. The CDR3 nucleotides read TGTGCCAGCAGACAGACTAGCGGGGGGTACAATGAGCAGTTCTTC.

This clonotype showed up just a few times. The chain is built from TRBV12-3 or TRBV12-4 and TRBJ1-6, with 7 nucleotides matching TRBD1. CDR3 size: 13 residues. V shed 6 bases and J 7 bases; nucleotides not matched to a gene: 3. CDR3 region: CASSGTANSPLHF. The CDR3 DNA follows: TGTGCCAGCAGCGGGACAGCGAATTCACCCCTCCACTTT.

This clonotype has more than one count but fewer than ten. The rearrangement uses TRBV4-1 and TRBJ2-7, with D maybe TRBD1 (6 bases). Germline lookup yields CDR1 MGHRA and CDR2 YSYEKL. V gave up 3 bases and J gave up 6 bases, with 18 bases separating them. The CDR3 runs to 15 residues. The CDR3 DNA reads TGCGCCAGCAGCCATGATAACAGGGACGATAGCGAGCAGTACGTC. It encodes CASSHDNRDDSEQYV.

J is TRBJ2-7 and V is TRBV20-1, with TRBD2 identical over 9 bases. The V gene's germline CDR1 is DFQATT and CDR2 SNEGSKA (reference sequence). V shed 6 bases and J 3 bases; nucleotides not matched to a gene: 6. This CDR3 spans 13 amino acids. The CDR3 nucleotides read TGCAGTGCCAGCGGGGGGAGCCGCTACGAGCAGTACTTC. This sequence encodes CSASGGSRYEQYF.

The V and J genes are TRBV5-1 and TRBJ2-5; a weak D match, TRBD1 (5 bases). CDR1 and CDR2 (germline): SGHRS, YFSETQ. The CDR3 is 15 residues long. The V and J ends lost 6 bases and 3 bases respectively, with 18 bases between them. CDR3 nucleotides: TGCGCCAGCACCGATCTTGGACACCCCGAAGAGACCCAGTACTTC. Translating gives CASTDLGHPEETQYF.

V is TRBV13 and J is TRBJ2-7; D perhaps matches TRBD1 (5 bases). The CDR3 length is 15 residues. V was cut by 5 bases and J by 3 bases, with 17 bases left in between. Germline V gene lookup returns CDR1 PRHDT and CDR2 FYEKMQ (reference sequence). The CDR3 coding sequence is TGTGCCAGCAGCCTCAGTTGGCAGGGTGACTACGAGCAGTACTTC. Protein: CASSLSWQGDYEQYF.

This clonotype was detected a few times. The CDR3 loop is CASSVAGQVGATEAFF. Written as DNA, the CDR3 is TGTGCCAGCAGCGTTGCCGGACAGGTGGGGGCCACTGAAGCTTTCTTT. This chain links TRBV9 with TRBJ1-1, with 7 bases that match TRBD1. The CDR3 runs to 16 residues. Germline assignment: CDR1 SGDLS and CDR2 YYNGEE. The V and J ends lost 2 bases and 4 bases, in that order; junction bases with no gene match: 11.

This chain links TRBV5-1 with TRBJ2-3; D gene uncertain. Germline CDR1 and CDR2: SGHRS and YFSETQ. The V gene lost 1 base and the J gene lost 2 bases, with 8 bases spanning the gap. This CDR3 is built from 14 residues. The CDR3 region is CASSLFEFTDTQYF. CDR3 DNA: TGCGCCAGCAGCTTGTTCGAATTCACAGATACGCAGTATTTT.

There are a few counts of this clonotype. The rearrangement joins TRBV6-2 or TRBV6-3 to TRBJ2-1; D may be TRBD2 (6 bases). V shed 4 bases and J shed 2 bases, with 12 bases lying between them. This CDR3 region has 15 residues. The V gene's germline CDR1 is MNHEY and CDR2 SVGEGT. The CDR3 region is CASSSRTGAYNEQFF. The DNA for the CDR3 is TGTGCCAGCAGTTCTAGAACGGGAGCCTACAATGAGCAGTTCTTC.

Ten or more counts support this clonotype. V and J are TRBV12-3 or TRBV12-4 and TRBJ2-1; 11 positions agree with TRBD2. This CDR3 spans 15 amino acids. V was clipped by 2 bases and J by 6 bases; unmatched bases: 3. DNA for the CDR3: TGTGCCAGCAGTTTAATAGCGGGGGGGCGCAATGAGCAGTTCTTC. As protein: CASSLIAGGRNEQFF.

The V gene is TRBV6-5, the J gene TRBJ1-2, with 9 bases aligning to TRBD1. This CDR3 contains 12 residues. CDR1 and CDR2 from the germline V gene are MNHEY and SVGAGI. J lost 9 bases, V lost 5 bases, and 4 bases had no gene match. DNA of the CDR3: TGTGCCAGCAGTCCGGGACAGGGTCGCTACACCTTC. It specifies CASSPGQGRYTF.

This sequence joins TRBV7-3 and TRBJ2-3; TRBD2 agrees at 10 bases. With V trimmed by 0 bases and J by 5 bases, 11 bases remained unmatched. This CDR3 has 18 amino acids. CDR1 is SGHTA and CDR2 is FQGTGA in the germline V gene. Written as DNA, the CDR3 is TGTGCCAGCAGCTTAACCGGTAGAGCGGGGGGGCATGGAGATACGCAGTATTTT. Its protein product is CASSLTGRAGGHGDTQYF. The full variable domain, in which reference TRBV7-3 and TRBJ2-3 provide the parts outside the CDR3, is GAGVSQTPSNKVTEKGKYVELRCDPISGHTALYWYRQSLGQGPEFLIYFQGTGAADDSGLPNDRFFAVRPEGSVSTLKIQRTERGDSAVYLCASSLTGRAGGHGDTQYFGPGTRLTVL.

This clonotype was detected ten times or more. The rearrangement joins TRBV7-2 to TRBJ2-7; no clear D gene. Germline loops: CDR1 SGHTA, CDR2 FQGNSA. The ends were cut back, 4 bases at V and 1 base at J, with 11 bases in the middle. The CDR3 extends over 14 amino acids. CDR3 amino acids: CASSYWALSYEQYF. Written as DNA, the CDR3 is TGTGCCAGCAGCTACTGGGCCTTATCCTACGAGCAGTACTTC. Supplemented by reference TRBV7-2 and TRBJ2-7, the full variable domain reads GAGVSQSPSNKVTEKGKDVELRCDPISGHTALYWYRQSLGQGLEFLIYFQGNSAPDKSGLPSDRFSAERTGGSVSTLTIQRTQQEDSAVYLCASSYWALSYEQYFGPGTRLTVT.

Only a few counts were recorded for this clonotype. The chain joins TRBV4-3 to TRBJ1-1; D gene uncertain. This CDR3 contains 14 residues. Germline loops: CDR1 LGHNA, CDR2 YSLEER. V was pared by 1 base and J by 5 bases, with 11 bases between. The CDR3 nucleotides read TGCGCCAGCAGCCAAGTAAGACGCGGGACTGAAGCTTTCTTT. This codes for CASSQVRRGTEAFF.